A selection of T cell receptor beta chains follows, all from one sample in a study of T cells in Graves' hyperthyroidism and ophthalmopathy. One entry per CDR3 protein, called by TCRdb with MiXCR from the multiplex PCR reads. The sample records a few hundred thousand distinct CDR3 sequences, around 21% being singletons. Material: blood. These receptors were obtained from a man younger than 35 with Graves' hyperthyroidism. The CDR3 runs from the conserved cysteine through the conserved F or W. The D gene is left open where the match is weak. Not every row has a clone size; where given, it reads once, few, many or a size class.

>TRBJ1-5|many|TRBV2|NA
TGTGCCAGCAGTGGGGAGGGCTGGGGTCAGCCCCAGCATTTT
CASSGEGWGQPQHF
>TRBJ1-3|NA|TRBV5-1|NA
TGCGCCAGCAGCTTGGATGTCCAGCCTGGAAACACCATATATTTT
CASSLDVQPGNTIYF
>TRBJ2-5|many|TRBV19|NA
TGTGCCAGCGCCCTGGTTGGTGGGGCCCAGTACTTC
CASALVGGAQYF
>TRBJ1-1|many|TRBV28|NA
TGTGCCAGCAGGCGAAAATTGAACACTGAAGCTTTCTTT
CASRRKLNTEAFF
>TRBJ1-1|NA|TRBV28|NA
TGTGCCAGCAGTTTAACTCTTAGGGGAGTCGACACTGAAGCTTTCTTT
CASSLTLRGVDTEAFF
>TRBJ1-5|many|TRBV6-1|NA
TGTGCCAGCAGGTCCCCCCGGGGCGATAGCAATCAGCCCCAGCATTTT
CASRSPRGDSNQPQHF
>TRBJ1-2|NA|TRBV4-2|NA
TGTGCCAGCAGCCAACCGGACGGTGGGGCGAACTATGGCTACACCTTC
CASSQPDGGANYGYTF
>TRBJ1-1|NA|TRBV19|NA
TGTGCCAGTAGTATCAGGGGTTATACTGAAGCTTTCTTT
CASSIRGYTEAFF
>TRBJ1-3|few|TRBV11-1|NA
TGTGCCAGCAGCTTAGCATTCAGGAGCTCTGGAAACACCATATATTTT
CASSLAFRSSGNTIYF
>TRBJ2-5|many|TRBV27|NA
TGTGCCAGCAGCTTGGGGGGCGGGGAGACCCAGTACTTC
CASSLGGGETQYF
>TRBJ2-7|few|TRBV28|NA
TGTGCCAGCAGTTTTGACCCGCGTGTGGTAGGATCCTACGAGCAGTACTTC
CASSFDPRVVGSYEQYF
>TRBJ2-5|NA|TRBV6-5|NA
TGTGCCAGCATTAGGCGGGACCAAGAGACCCAGTACTTC
CASIRRDQETQYF
>TRBJ1-1|many|TRBV6-1|NA
TGTGCCAGCAGTGCTAGTGTAGGACAGATGAACACTGAAGCTTTCTTT
CASSASVGQMNTEAFF
>TRBJ2-7|NA|TRBV12-3/TRBV12-4|NA
TGTGCCAGCAGCCCCACGACCTGGCGGGAGCAGTACTTC
CASSPTTWREQYF
>TRBJ1-5|NA|TRBV20-1|NA
TGCAGTGCTAGCGGCATACAGGGCCCCGATCAGCCCCAGCATTTT
CSASGIQGPDQPQHF
>TRBJ1-2|many|TRBV7-2|TRBD1
TGTGCCAGCAGCCCTGGGACAGGAGTTAACTATGGCTACACCTTC
CASSPGTGVNYGYTF
>TRBJ2-2|many|TRBV6-5|NA
TGTGCCAGCAGTTACCGAGGGGCTGTCACCGGGGAGCTGTTTTTT
CASSYRGAVTGELFF
>TRBJ1-5|many|TRBV19|TRBD1
TGTGCCAGTAGTAGGGACAGAAAACCATATAGCAATCAGCCCCAGCATTTT
CASSRDRKPYSNQPQHF
>TRBJ1-5|many|TRBV28|TRBD1
TGTGCCAGCAGTTTGTCCGCAACCGACAGGGTAGGTGGTCAGCCCCAGCATTTT
CASSLSATDRVGGQPQHF
>TRBJ1-6|few|TRBV20-1|NA
TGCAGTGCTAGACAGGGGAAAATCTCACCCCTCCACTTT
CSARQGKISPLHF
>TRBJ1-1|many|TRBV29-1|NA
TGCAGCGTTGAACAGGCCGGGGACACTGAAGCTTTCTTT
CSVEQAGDTEAFF
>TRBJ1-2|many|TRBV6-5|TRBD1
TGTGCCAGCAGTTACGACAGGGGGCGGGATGGCTACACCTTC
CASSYDRGRDGYTF
>TRBJ1-1|many|TRBV12-5|NA
TGTGCTAGTGGTTTGGTACTGGGGGGCGGAAAGGATTTGAACACTGAAGCTTTCTTT
CASGLVLGGGKDLNTEAFF
>TRBJ1-1|NA|TRBV20-1|NA
TGCAGTGCTATGATCGTAGGTGCGGGGAACACTGAAGCTTTCTTT
CSAMIVGAGNTEAFF
>TRBJ1-1|NA|TRBV6-1|NA
TGTGCCAGCAGTCCTTGGGCAGGAGGGACTGAAGCTTTCTTT
CASSPWAGGTEAFF
>TRBJ1-5|many|TRBV6-2/TRBV6-3|TRBD1
TGTGCCAGCAGTTCTACAGGGGGCGCAGGCCAGCCCCAGCATTTT
CASSSTGGAGQPQHF
>TRBJ2-1|NA|TRBV24-1|NA
TGTGCCACCAGTGATTTTACGGGAAGCTACAATGAGCAGTTCTTC
CATSDFTGSYNEQFF
>TRBJ2-7|NA|TRBV9|TRBD1
TGTGCCAGCAGCCCGACAGGGATTCACTTCTACGAGCAGTACTTC
CASSPTGIHFYEQYF
>TRBJ2-5|few|TRBV4-1|NA
TGCGCCAGCAGCGCGTATGAGACCCAGTACTTC
CASSAYETQYF
>TRBJ2-6|many|TRBV28|NA
TGTGCCAGCAGTTTGGGGGGAACCTCTGGGGCCAACGTCCTGACTTTC
CASSLGGTSGANVLTF
>TRBJ1-1|NA|TRBV3-1|TRBD1
TGTGCCAGCAGCCTCCGGGACAGGGGCGACACTGAAGCTTTCTTT
CASSLRDRGDTEAFF
>TRBJ1-5|NA|TRBV15|NA
TGTGCCACCAGCAGAGATCGGGGGCGTAATCAGCCCCAGCATTTT
CATSRDRGRNQPQHF
>TRBJ1-2|many|TRBV9|TRBD1
TGTGCCAGCAGCGTAGCTTCGACAGGGATCGCTGGCTACACCTTC
CASSVASTGIAGYTF
>TRBJ1-2|once|TRBV20-1|NA
TGCAGTGCTAGGCCGCACTGGGACCTTCTAAGTGGCTACACCTTC
CSARPHWDLLSGYTF
>TRBJ2-7|many|TRBV27|TRBD2
TGTGCCAGCAGTTTTACCGGGACTAGCAACGAGCAGTACTTC
CASSFTGTSNEQYF
>TRBJ2-7|many|TRBV19|TRBD1
TGTGCCACTCGAGGACAGGGCGGCGAGCAGTACTTC
CATRGQGGEQYF
>TRBJ2-7|NA|TRBV25-1|NA
TGTGCCAGCAGTGCCCAGAGGGAGCAGTACTTC
CASSAQREQYF
>TRBJ1-5|NA|TRBV4-1|NA
TGCGCCAGCGGGGGGTATCAGCCCCAGCATTTT
CASGGYQPQHF
>TRBJ2-7|many|TRBV5-1|TRBD2
TGCGCCAGCAGCCGACAGCGGGGGGGCTCCTACGAGCAGTACTTC
CASSRQRGGSYEQYF
>TRBJ2-2|many|TRBV20-1|TRBD2
TGCAGTGCACAGGGACTAGCGGGGGGCAACACCGGGGAGCTGTTTTTT
CSAQGLAGGNTGELFF